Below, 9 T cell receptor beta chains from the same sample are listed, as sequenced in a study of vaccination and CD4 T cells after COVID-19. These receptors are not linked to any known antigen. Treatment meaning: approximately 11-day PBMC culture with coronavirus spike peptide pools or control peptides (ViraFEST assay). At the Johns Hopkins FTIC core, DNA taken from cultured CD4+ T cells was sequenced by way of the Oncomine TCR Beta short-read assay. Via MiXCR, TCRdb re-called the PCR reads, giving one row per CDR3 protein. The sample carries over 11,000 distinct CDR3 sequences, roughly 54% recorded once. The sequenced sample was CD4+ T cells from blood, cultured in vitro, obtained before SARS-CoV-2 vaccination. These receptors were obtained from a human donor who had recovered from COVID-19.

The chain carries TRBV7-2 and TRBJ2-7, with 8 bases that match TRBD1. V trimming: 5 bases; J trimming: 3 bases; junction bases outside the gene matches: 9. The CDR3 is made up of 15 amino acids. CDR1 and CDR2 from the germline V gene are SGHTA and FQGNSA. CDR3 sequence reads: CASSPGTGLFYEQYF. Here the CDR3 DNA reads TGTGCCAGCAGCCCCGGGACAGGTCTTTTCTACGAGCAGTACTTC.

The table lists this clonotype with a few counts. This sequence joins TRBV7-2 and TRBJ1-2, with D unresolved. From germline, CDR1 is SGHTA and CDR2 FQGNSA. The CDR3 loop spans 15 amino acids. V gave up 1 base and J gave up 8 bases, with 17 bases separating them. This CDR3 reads CASSLEVQESDGYTF. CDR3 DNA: TGTGCCAGCAGCTTAGAGGTGCAGGAGTCGGACGGCTACACCTTC.

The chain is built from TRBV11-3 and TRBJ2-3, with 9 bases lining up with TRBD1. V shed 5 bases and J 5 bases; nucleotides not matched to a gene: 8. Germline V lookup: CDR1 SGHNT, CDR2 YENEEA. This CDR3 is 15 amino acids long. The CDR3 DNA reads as TGTGCCAGCAGCCCGCCGGGACAGGGCATAGATACGCAGTATTTT. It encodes CASSPPGQGIDTQYF.

The CDR3 sequence: CASSPTLAGGRRGELFF. In DNA form, the CDR3 reads TGTGCCAGCAGCCCGACTCTAGCGGGGGGCCGCCGCGGGGAGCTGTTTTTT. J is TRBJ2-2 and V is TRBV7-2, with TRBD2 identical over 11 bases. J was trimmed by 7 bases and V by 5 bases; bases with no gene match: 12. This CDR3 spans 17 amino acids. CDR1 SGHTA and CDR2 FQGNSA come from the germline V gene.

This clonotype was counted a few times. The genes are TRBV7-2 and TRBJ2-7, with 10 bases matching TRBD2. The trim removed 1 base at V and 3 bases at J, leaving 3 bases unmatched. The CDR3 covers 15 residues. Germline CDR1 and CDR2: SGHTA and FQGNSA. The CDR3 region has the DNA TGTGCCAGCAGCTTAGAACTAGCGGGGAACTACGAGCAGTACTTC. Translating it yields CASSLELAGNYEQYF.

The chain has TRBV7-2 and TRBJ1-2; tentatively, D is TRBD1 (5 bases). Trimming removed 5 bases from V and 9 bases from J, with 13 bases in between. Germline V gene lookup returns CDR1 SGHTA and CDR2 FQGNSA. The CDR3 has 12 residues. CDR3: CASSPDIGRYTF. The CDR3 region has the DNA TGTGCCAGCAGCCCGGACATCGGACGCTACACCTTC.

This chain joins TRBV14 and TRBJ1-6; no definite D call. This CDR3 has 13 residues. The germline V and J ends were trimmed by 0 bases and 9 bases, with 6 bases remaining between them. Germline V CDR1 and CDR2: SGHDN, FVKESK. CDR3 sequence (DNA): TGTGCCAGCAGCCAAGATCTTAGTTCACCCCTCCACTTT. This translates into CASSQDLSSPLHF.

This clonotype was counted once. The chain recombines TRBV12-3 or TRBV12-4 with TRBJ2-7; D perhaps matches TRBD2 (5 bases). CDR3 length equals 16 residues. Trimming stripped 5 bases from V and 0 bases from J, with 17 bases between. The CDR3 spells CASSDPGGSRSYEQYF. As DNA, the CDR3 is TGTGCCAGCAGTGACCCCGGAGGCAGCCGCTCCTACGAGCAGTACTTC.

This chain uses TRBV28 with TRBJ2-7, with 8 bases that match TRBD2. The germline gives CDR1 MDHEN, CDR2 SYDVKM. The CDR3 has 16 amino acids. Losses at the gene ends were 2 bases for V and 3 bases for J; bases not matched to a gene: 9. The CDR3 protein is CASSLAGGIRHYEQYF. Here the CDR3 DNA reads TGTGCCAGCAGTTTAGCGGGAGGCATCCGTCACTACGAGCAGTACTTC.